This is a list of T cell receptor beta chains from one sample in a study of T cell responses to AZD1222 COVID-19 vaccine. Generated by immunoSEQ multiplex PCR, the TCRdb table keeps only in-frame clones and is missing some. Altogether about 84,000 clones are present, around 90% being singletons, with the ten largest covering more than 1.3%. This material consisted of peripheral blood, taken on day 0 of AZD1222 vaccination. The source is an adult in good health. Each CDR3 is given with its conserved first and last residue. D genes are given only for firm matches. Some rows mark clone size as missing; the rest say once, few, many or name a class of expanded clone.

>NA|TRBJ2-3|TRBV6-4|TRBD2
TGTGCCAGCAGTGGACTAGCGGGAGCCACAGATACGCAGTATTTT
CASSGLAGATDTQYF
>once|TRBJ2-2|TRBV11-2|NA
TGTGCCAGCAGCTCCATACGGGGGGCCAACACCGGGGAGCTGTTTTTT
CASSSIRGANTGELFF
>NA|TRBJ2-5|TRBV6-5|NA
TGTGCCAGCAGTTACGGGGAGACCCAGTACTTC
CASSYGETQYF
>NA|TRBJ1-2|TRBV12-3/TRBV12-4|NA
TGTGCCAGCAGTTTATCGGGGACCCATGGCTACACCTTC
CASSLSGTHGYTF
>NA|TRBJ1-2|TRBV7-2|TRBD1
TGTGCCAGCAGCGTAGGGACAGGGACTAACTATGGCTACACCTTC
CASSVGTGTNYGYTF
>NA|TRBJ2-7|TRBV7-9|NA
TGTGCCAGCAGCCCCTTGGGTGGGGTCTACGAGCAGTACTTC
CASSPLGGVYEQYF
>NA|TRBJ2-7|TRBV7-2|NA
TGTGCCAGCAGCTTAGCTGTAGCGGACCTCTACGAGCAGTACTTC
CASSLAVADLYEQYF
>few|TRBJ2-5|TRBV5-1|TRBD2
TGCGCCAGCAGCACCGGGACTAGCGGGAGTTTGCAAGAGACCCAGTACTTC
CASSTGTSGSLQETQYF
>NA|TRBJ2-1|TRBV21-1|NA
TGTGCCAGCAGACTAGCGGGAGTTCCGCCTCGAACCTTCTACAATGAGCAGTTCTTC
CASRLAGVPPRTFYNEQFF
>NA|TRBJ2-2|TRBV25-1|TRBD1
TGTGCCAGCAGTGATCACCTGGACAGGGCTCGCACCGGGGAGCTGTTTTTT
CASSDHLDRARTGELFF
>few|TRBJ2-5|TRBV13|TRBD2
TGTGCCAGCAGCCTAGCGGGAGGGCAGGAGACCCAGTACTTC
CASSLAGGQETQYF
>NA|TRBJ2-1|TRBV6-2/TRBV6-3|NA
TGTGCCAGCAGTTACGGGACCCAGGGTTACTACAATGAGCAGTTCTTC
CASSYGTQGYYNEQFF
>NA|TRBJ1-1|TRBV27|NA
TGTGCCAGCAGTTTCGGATTGTTGGCTTTCTTT
CASSFGLLAFF
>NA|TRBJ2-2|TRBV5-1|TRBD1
TGCGCCAGTGGAAGGGGGCCGGACACCGGGGAGCTGTTTTTT
CASGRGPDTGELFF
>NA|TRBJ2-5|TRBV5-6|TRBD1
TGTGCCAGCAGCTCGAGGACAGGGAGAACGGAGACCCAGTACTTC
CASSSRTGRTETQYF
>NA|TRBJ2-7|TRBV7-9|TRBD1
TGTGCCAGCAGCTTAAACCAGGGGGCCTACGAGCAGTACTTC
CASSLNQGAYEQYF
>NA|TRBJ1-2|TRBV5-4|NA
TGTGCCAGCAGCTTGGCGGACAGCCGCTATGGCTACACCTTC
CASSLADSRYGYTF
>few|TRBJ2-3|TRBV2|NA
TGTGCCAGCAGCGCCGGTACAGGGTCAGATACGCAGTATTTT
CASSAGTGSDTQYF
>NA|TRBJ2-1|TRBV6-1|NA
TGTGCCAGCAGTGAAGCTGGGCACAATGAGCAGTTCTTC
CASSEAGHNEQFF
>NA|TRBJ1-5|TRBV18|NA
TGTGCCAGCAAGGACAGCAATCAGCCCCAGCATTTT
CASKDSNQPQHF
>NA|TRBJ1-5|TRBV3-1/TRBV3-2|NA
TGTGCCAGCAGCCAGATGGGAGGCGGCGGACAGCCCCAGCATTTT
CASSQMGGGGQPQHF
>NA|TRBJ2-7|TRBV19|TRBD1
TGTGCCAGTGGATGGACAGGGACAGGCGAGCAGTACTTC
CASGWTGTGEQYF
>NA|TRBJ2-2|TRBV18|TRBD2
TGTGCCAGCTCTCCCCGGACTAGCGGGGCGAACACCGGGGAGCTGTTTTTT
CASSPRTSGANTGELFF
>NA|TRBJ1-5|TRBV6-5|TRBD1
TGTGCCAGCATTCGACGACAGGGGGCCCAGCCCCAGCATTTT
CASIRRQGAQPQHF
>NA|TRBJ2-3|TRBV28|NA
TGTGCCAGCAGTTTAGGGGGGCGTCGGGCAGATACGCAGTATTTT
CASSLGGRRADTQYF
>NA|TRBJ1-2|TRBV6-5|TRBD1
TGTGCCAGCAGGGCCAGGGACAGGGACCTATGGGGCTACACCTTC
CASRARDRDLWGYTF
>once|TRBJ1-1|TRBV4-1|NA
TGCGCCAGCAGCCGTACCGGGACGGAGAACACTGAAGCTTTCTTT
CASSRTGTENTEAFF
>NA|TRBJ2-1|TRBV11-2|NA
TGTGCCAGCAGCTTTGGATTAGCCGGGTACAATGAGCAGTTCTTC
CASSFGLAGYNEQFF
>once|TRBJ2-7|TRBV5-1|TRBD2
TGCGCCAGCAGCTTGGGACTAGCGGATTCACAGTACGAGCAGTACTTC
CASSLGLADSQYEQYF
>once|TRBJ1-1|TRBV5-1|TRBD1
TGCGCCAGCAGCGCCGGGACAGGGGGCACTGAAGCTTTCTTT
CASSAGTGGTEAFF
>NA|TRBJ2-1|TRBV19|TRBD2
TGTGCCAGTAGCAGCGGGAGGGCGGAGTACAATGAGCAGTTCTTC
CASSSGRAEYNEQFF
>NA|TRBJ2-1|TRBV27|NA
TGTGCCAGCACCAAAACCCCTTACAATGAGCAGTTCTTC
CASTKTPYNEQFF
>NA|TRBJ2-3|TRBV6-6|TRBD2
TGTGCCAGCAGTCCACTAGCGGGAGGCGGGGCAGATACGCAGTATTTT
CASSPLAGGGADTQYF
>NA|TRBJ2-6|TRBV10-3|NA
TGTGCCATCAGTGAGTCGATTTTTTCGACAGGCTCCTACTTC
CAISESIFSTGSYF
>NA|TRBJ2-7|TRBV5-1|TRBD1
TGCGCCAGCAGTTTACCGGGACAGGGGACGTACGAGCAGTACTTC
CASSLPGQGTYEQYF
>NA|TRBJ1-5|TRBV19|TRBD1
TGTGCCAGTAGTTCCAGGACAGGGGAACAGCCCCAGCATTTT
CASSSRTGEQPQHF
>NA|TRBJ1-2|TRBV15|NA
TGTGCCACCAGCAGAGCCTACTCCAGGGGAGCCTATGGCTACACCTTC
CATSRAYSRGAYGYTF
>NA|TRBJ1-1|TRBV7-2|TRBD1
TGTGCCAGCAGCGACCCGGGACAGATGAACACTGAAGCTTTCTTT
CASSDPGQMNTEAFF
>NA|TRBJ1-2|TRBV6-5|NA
TGTGCCAGCAGTTACGATGGCTACAACTATGGCTACACCTTC
CASSYDGYNYGYTF
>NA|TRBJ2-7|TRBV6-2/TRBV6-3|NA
TGTGCCAGCAGTTACACGACCACCTCGGCGGGCGAGCAGTACTTC
CASSYTTTSAGEQYF
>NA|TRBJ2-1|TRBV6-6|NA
TGTGCCAGCTCCGGGGGAGAAGGGTCGGATGAGCAGTTCTTC
CASSGGEGSDEQFF
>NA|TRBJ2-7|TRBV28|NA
TGTGCCAGCAGTTTAAGGGTCCCCTACGAGCAGTACTTC
CASSLRVPYEQYF
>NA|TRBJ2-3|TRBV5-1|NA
TGCGCCAGCAGCTTGGTAGTCAGGTCGGAACCAGATACGCAGTATTTT
CASSLVVRSEPDTQYF
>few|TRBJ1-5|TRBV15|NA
TGTGCCACCAGCAGAGTTGGCGGAAATCAGCCCCAGCATTTT
CATSRVGGNQPQHF
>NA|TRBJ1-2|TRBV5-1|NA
TGCGCCAGCAGCTTGGCCACTAGCGCCGCCTATGGCTACACCTTC
CASSLATSAAYGYTF
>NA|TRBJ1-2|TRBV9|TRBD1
TGTGCCAGCAGCCCGAGACAGGGGCGACGTGGCTACACCTTC
CASSPRQGRRGYTF
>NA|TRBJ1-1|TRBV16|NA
TGTGCCAGCAGCCGGGAGGTGGCAGGGGACACTGAAGCTTTCTTT
CASSREVAGDTEAFF
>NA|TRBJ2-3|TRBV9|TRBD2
TGTGCCAGCAGCGGGGAGGGAGATACGCAGTATTTT
CASSGEGDTQYF
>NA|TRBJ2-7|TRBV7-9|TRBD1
TGTGCCAGCAGCAGAGTAGGGACAGGGGACTCCTACGAGCAGTACTTC
CASSRVGTGDSYEQYF
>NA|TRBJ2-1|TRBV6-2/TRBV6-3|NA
TGTGCCAGCAGCAAATGGGCGGGCAGCTCCTACAATGAGCAGTTCTTC
CASSKWAGSSYNEQFF